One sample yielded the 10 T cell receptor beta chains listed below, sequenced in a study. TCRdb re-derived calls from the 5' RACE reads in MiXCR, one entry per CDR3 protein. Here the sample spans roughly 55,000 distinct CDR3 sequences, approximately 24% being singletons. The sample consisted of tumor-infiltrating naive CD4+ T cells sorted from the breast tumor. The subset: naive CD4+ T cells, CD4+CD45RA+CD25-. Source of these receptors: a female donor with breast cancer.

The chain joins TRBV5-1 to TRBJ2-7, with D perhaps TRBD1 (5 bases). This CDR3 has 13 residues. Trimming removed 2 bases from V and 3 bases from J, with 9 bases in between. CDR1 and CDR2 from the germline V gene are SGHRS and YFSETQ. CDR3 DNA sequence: TGCGCCAGCAGCTTCGCGACAGACTACGAGCAGTACTTC. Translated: CASSFATDYEQYF.

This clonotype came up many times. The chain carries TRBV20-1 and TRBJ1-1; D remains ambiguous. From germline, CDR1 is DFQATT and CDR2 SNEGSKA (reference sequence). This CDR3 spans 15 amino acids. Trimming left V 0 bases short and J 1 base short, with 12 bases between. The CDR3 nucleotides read TGCAGTGCTAGAGAGTGGACCTTTGGGAACACTGAAGCTTTCTTT. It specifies CSAREWTFGNTEAFF.

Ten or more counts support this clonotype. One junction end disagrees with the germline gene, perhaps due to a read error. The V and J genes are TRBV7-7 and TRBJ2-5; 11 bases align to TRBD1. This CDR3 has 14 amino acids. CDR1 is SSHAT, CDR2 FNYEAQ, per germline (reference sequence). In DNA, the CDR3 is TGTGCTAGCAGCCGGGACAGGGGGCAAGAGACCCAGTACTTC. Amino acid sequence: CASSRDRGQETQYF. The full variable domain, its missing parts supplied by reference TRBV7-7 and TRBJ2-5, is GAGVSQSPRYKVTKRGQDVTLRCDPISSHATLYWYQQALGQGPEFLTYFNYEAQPDKSGLPSDRFSAERPEGSISTLTIQRTEQRDSAMYRCASSRDRGQETQYFGPGTRLLVL.

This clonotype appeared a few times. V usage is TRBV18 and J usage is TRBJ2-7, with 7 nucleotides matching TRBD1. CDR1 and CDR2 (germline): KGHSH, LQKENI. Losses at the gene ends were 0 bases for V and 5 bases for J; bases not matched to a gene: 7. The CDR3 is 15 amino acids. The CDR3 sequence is CASSPPDRVTHEQYF. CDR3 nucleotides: TGTGCCAGCTCACCACCCGACAGGGTTACCCACGAGCAGTACTTC.

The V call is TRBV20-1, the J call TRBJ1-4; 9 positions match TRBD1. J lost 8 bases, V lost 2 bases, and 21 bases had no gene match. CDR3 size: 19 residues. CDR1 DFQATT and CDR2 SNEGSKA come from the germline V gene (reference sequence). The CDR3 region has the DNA TGCAGTGCTAGACGAAGGGGACAGGGACCAGGGGGGTCCACGGAAAAACTGTTTTTT. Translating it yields CSARRRGQGPGGSTEKLFF.

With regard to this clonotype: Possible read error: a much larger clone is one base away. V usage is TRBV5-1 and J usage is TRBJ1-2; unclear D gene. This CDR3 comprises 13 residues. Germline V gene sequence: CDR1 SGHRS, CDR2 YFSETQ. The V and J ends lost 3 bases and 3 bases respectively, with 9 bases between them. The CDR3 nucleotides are TGCGCCAGCAGCTCGGACGTCGACTATGGCTACACCTTC. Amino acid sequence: CASSSDVDYGYTF.

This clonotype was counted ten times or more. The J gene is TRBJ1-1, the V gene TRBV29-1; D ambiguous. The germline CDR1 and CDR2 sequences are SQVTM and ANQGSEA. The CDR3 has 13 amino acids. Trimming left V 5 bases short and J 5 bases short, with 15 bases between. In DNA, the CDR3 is TGCAGCGTTAGGTGGGGTTACGGAACTGAAGCTTTCTTT. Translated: CSVRWGYGTEAFF.

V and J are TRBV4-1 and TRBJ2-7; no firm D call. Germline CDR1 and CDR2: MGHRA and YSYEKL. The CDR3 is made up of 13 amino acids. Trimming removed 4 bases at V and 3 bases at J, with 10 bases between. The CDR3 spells CASSPPEHYEQYF. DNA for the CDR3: TGCGCCAGCAGCCCGCCGGAACACTACGAGCAGTACTTC.

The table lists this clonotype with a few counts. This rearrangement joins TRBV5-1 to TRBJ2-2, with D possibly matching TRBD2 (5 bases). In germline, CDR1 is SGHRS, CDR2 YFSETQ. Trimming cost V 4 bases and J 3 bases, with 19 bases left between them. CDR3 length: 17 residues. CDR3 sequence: CASSERSRDSYTGELFF. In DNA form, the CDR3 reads TGCGCCAGCAGCGAACGTTCTCGGGATTCTTACACCGGGGAGCTGTTTTTT.

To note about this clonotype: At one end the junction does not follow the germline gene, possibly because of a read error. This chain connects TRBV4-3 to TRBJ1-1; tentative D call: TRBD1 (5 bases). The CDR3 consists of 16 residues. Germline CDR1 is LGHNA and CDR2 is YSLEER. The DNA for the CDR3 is TGTGCCAGCAGCCAAGATCCCGGGGGGAGGAACACTGAAGCTTTCTTT. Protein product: CASSQDPGGRNTEAFF.